This paragraph covers one T cell receptor beta chain sequence. Here immunoSEQ multiplex PCR was the method, and the copy in TCRdb shows in-frame clones only, minus some. The profile shows about 140,000 clones, around 86% of them singletons. The data stem from a study of blood T cell repertoires in COVID-19. In the study overall: Collection of acute and convalescent COVID-19 samples took place in the United States, Italy and Spain.

Trimming cost V 0 bases and J 4 bases; bases outside gene matches: 6. Germline V gives CDR1 SGHKS, CDR2 YYEKEE (reference sequence). CDR3 length: 17 amino acids. This clonotype originated in a man aged 45 to 65 with active COVID-19. The chain combines TRBV5-5 with TRBJ2-2; 10 bases align to TRBD1. The sequenced sample was peripheral blood. CDR3 bases: TGTGCCAGCAGCTTGGGCGACAGGGGGCTAAGCACCGGGGAGCTGTTTTTT. Its protein is CASSLGDRGLSTGELFF.